This TCR beta chain comes out of a study of OX40 agonist ivuxolimab in advanced cancers. Method: immunoSEQ multiplex PCR; TCRdb's copy keeps in-frame clones and lacks some. Of 55,000 to 85,000 clones in the sample, about 84% are singletons; the top ten hold approximately 0.68%. Germline CDR1 and CDR2: SGHNT and YYREEE (reference sequence). The V and J ends lost 2 bases and 6 bases, in that order; junction bases with no gene match: 4. This CDR3 contains 13 residues. The receptor was derived from an adult with an advanced solid tumor such as melanoma, head and neck, liver or kidney cancer. Source: CD4+ or CD8+ T cells sorted from blood, taken in a trial of the OX40 agonist ivuxolimab. The rearrangement uses TRBV5-4 and TRBJ1-2, with 7 bases fitting TRBD1. The CDR3 here is CASSFTGVNGYTF. DNA for the CDR3: TGTGCCAGCAGCTTTACAGGGGTGAATGGCTACACCTTC. Looking up the rest from reference TRBV5-4 and TRBJ1-2 gives the full variable domain: ETGVTQSPTHLIKTRGQQVTLRCSSQSGHNTVSWYQQALGQGPQFIFQYYREEENGRGNFPPRFSGLQFPNYSSELNVNALELDDSALYLCASSFTGVNGYTFGSGTRLTVV.